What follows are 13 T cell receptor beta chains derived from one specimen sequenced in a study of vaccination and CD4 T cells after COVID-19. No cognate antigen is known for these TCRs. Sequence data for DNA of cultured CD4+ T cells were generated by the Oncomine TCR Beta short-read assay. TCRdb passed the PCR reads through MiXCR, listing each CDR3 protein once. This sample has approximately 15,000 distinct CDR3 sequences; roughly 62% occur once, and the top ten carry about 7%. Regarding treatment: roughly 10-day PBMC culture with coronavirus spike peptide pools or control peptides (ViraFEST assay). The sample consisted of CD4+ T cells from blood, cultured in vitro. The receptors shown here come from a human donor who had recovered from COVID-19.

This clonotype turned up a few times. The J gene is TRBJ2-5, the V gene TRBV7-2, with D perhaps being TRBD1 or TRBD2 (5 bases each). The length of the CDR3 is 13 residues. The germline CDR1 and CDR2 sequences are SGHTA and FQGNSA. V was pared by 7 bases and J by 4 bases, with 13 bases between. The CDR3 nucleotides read TGTGCCAGCACCCGAGGGGTTCCAGAGACCCAGTACTTC. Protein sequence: CASTRGVPETQYF.

This chain's CDR3 is CASSRKGLGEETQYF. DNA of the CDR3: TGTGCCAGCAGCCGCAAGGGACTCGGAGAAGAGACCCAGTACTTC. The V and J genes are TRBV7-9 and TRBJ2-5, with D possibly being TRBD2 (6 bases). This CDR3 has 15 residues. V was trimmed by 5 bases and J by 3 bases, leaving 16 bases between them. Germline CDR1 SEHNR, CDR2 FQNEAQ (reference sequence).

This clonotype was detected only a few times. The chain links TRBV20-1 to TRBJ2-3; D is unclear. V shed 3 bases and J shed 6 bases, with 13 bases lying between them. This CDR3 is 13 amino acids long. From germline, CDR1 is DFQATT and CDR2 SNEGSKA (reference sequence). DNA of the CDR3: TGCAGTGCTAGGCATCCCCCTTGGGATACGCAGTATTTT. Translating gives CSARHPPWDTQYF.

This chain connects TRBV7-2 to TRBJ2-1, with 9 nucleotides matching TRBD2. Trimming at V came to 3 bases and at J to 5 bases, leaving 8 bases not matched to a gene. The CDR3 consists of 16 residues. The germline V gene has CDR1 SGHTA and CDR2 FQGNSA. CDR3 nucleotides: TGTGCCAGCAGCTTGGATGCTAGCGGGACACACAATGAGCAGTTCTTC. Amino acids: CASSLDASGTHNEQFF.

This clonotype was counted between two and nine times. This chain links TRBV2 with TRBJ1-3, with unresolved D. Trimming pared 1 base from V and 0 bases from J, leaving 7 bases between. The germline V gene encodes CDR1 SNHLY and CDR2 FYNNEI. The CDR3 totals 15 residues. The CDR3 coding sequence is TGTGCCAGCAGTGAAGAAAGGAGCTCTGGAAACACCATATATTTT. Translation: CASSEERSSGNTIYF.

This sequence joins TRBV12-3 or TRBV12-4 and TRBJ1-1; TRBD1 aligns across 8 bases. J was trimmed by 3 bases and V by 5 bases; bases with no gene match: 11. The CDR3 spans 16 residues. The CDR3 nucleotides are TGTGCCAGCAGTCCCTCCTTTGGACAGGGCCACACTGAAGCTTTCTTT. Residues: CASSPSFGQGHTEAFF.

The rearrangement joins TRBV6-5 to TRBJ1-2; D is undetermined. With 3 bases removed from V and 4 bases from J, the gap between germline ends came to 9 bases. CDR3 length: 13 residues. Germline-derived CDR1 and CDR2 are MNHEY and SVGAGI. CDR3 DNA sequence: TGTGCCAGCAGTTATGGGCAGGCCTATGGCTACACCTTC. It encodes CASSYGQAYGYTF.

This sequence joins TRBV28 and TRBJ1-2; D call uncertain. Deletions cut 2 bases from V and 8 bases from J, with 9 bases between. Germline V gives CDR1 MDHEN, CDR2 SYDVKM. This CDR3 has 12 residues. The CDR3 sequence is CASSLEARGYTF. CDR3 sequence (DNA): TGTGCCAGCAGTTTAGAGGCCAGAGGCTACACCTTC.

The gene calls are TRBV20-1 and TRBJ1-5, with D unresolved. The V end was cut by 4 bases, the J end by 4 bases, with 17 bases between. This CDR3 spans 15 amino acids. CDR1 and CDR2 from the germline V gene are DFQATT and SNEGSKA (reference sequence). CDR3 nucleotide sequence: TGCAGTGCTAATATCCCACAAGGAGGGAATCAGCCCCAGCATTTT. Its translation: CSANIPQGGNQPQHF.

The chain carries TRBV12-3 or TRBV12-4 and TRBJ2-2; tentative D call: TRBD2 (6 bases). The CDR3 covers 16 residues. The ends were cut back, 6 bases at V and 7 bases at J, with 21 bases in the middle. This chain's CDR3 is CASSPSDPSLFGELFF. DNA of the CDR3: TGTGCCAGCAGCCCTAGCGACCCCTCCTTGTTCGGGGAGCTGTTTTTT.

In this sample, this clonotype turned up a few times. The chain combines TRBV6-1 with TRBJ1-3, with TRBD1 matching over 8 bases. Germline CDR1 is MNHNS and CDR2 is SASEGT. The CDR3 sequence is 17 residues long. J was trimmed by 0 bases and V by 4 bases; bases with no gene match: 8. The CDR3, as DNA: TGTGCCAGCAGTGTCGACAGGGGTTCTAGCTCTGGAAACACCATATATTTT. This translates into CASSVDRGSSSGNTIYF.

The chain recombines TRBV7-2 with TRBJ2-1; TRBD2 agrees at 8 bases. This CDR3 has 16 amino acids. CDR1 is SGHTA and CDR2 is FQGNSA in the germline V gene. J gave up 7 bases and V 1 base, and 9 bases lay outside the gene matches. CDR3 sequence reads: CASSLGVLAGRNEQFF. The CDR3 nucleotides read TGTGCCAGCAGCTTAGGTGTTCTAGCGGGCCGGAATGAGCAGTTCTTC.

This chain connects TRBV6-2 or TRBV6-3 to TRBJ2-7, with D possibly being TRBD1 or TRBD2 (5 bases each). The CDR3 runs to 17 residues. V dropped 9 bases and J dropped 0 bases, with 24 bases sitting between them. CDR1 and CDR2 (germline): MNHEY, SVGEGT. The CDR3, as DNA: TGTGCCAGTGCCTATTCGTCGGGGCAAGGGATCTCCTACGAGCAGTACTTC. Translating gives CASAYSSGQGISYEQYF.